This TCR beta chain was found in a study of CD4 and CD8 cells across lung adenocarcinoma regions. Localized lung adenocarcinoma, a non-small cell lung cancer, affected the donors. CDR1 is MNHNS and CDR2 is SASEGT in the germline V gene. V shed 5 bases, J shed 7 bases, and the junction held 7 bases outside the gene matches. This CDR3 spans 13 amino acids. TCRdb fed the PCR reads into MiXCR, producing one record per CDR3 protein. The sample comprises roughly 6,000 distinct CDR3 sequences, roughly 50% of which are singletons, and roughly 87% rests with the top ten. The chain joins TRBV6-1 to TRBJ1-1, with 7 bases aligning to TRBD1. Source material: CD8+ T cells from the margin of a lung tumor. This TCR came from a male donor with lung adenocarcinoma. The CD4 and CD8 labels of this study may be unreliable. The DNA of the CDR3 is TGTGCCAGCAGTCTTCCACAGGGGATTGAAGCTTTCTTT. It codes for CASSLPQGIEAFF.